This T cell receptor (beta chain) was recorded in a study of shared clonotypes between healthy human individuals. Study outcomes and limitations: Clonotypes that were shared across a few donors made up roughly 5.2% of naive CD4 clonotypes.

The germline V gene has CDR1 SGHDT and CDR2 YYEEEE. Trimming took 3 bases from V and 9 from J, leaving 22 bases between them. The CDR3 extends over 15 amino acids. Regarding this clone: The antigen is unknown.

This table comes from immunoSEQ multiplex PCR, and its TCRdb copy is limited to in-frame clones, with some not included. The sample yields 2 million to 2.5 million clones, 93% seen once. This sequence originates from a man aged 18-30 years in good health. Some clones in this sample may be carry-over from other donors' samples. The gene calls are TRBV5-6 and TRBJ2-7; unclear D gene. Sequencing used naive CD4+ T cells from PBMCs. Subset in this sample: CD45RA+ positively selected. The CDR3 spells CASSSRPGPLSGQYF. The DNA for the CDR3 is TGTGCCAGCAGCTCCCGACCGGGTCCCTTATCGGGGCAGTACTTC.